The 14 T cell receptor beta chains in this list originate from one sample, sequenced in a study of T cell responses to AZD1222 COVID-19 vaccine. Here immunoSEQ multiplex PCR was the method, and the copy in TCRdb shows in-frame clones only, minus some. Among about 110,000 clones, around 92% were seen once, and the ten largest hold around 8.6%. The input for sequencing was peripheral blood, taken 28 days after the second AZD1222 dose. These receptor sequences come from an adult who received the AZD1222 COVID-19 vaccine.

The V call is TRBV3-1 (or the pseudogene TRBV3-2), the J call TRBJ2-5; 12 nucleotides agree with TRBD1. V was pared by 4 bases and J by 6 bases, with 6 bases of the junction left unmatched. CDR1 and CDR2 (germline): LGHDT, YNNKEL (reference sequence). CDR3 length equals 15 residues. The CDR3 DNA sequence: TGTGCCAGCAGCCGCCCGGGACAGGGGGCGAAGACCCAGTACTTC. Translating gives CASSRPGQGAKTQYF.

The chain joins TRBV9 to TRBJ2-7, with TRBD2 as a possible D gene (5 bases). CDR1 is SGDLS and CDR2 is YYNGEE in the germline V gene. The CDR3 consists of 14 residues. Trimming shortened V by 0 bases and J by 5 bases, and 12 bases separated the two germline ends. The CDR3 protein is CASSVGGQNHEQYF. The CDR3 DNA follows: TGTGCCAGCAGCGTAGGCGGGCAGAACCACGAGCAGTACTTC.

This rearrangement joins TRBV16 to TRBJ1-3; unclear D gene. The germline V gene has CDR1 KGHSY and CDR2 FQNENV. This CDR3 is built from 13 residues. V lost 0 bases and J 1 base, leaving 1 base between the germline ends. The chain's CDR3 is CASSQSSGNTIYF. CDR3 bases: TGTGCCAGCAGCCAATCGTCTGGAAACACCATATATTTT.

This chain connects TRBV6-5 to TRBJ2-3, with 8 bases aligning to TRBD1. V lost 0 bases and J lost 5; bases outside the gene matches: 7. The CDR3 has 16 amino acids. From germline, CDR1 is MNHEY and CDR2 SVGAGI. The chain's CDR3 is CASSYSGRGLKDTQYF. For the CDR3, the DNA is TGTGCCAGCAGTTACTCTGGCAGGGGGCTTAAAGATACGCAGTATTTT.

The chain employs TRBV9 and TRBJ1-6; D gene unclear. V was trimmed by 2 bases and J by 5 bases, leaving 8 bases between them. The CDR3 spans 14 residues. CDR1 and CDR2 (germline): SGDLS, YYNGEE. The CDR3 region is CASSVGSHNSPLHF. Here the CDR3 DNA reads TGTGCCAGCAGCGTCGGGAGCCATAATTCACCCCTCCACTTT.

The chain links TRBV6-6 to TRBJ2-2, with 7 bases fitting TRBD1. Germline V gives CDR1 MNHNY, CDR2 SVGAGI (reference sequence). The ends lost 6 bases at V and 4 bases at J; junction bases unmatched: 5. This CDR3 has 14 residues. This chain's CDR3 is CASSSGTATGELFF. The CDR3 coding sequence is TGTGCCAGCAGCTCCGGGACAGCCACCGGGGAGCTGTTTTTT.

The CDR3 coding sequence is TGTGCCAGCAGCTCTGGACAGTCGTACCAAGAGACCCAGTACTTC. It codes for CASSSGQSYQETQYF. The rearrangement joins TRBV7-6 to TRBJ2-5, with D tentatively TRBD1 (6 bases). The CDR3 totals 15 residues. Trimming pared 4 bases from V and 0 bases from J, leaving 12 bases between. CDR1 SGHVS and CDR2 FNYEAQ come from the germline V gene. The full variable domain, completed using reference TRBV7-6 and TRBJ2-5, is GAGVSQSPRYKVTKRGQDVALRCDPISGHVSLYWYRQALGQGPEFLTYFNYEAQQDKSGLPNDRFSAERPEGSISTLTIQRTEQRDSAMYRCASSSGQSYQETQYFGPGTRLLVL.

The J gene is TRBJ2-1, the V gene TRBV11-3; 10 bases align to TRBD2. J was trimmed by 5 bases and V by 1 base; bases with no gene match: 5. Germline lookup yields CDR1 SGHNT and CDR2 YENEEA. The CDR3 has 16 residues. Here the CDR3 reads CASSLVLAGGNNEQFF. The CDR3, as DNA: TGTGCCAGCAGCTTAGTTTTAGCGGGAGGAAACAATGAGCAGTTCTTC.

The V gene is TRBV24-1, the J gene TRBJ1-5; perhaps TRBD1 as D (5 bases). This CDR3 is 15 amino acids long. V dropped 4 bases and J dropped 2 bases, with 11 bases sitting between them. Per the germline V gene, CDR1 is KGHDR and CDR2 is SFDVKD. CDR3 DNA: TGTGCCACCAGTGAGTCCGGGGGAGGCAATCAGCCCCAGCATTTT. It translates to CATSESGGGNQPQHF.

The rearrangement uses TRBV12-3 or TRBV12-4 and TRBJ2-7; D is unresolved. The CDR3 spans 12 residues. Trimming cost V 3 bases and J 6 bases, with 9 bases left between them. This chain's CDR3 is CASSFSRREQYF. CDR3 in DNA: TGTGCCAGCAGTTTCAGTAGGCGCGAGCAGTACTTC.

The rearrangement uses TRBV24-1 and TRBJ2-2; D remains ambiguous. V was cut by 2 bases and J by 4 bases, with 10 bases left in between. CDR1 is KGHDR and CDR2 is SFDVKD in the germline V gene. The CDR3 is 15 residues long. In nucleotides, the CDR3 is TGTGCCACCAGTGATTCAGGACCTGGCACCGGGGAGCTGTTTTTT. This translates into CATSDSGPGTGELFF.

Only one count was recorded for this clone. The CDR3 coding sequence is TGTGCCAGCAGTGTCCTCGCGGGGCGTTACTCGTATAAAACCTACGAGCAGTACTTC. As protein: CASSVLAGRYSYKTYEQYF. The V call is TRBV28, the J call TRBJ2-7, with a weak D call TRBD2 (6 bases). V lost 5 bases, J lost 2 bases, and 28 bases lay in between. The CDR3 length is 19 residues. The V gene's germline CDR1 is MDHEN and CDR2 SYDVKM.

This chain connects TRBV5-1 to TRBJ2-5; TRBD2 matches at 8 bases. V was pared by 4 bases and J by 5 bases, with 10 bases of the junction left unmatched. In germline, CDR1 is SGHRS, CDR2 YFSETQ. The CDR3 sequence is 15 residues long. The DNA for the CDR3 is TGCGCCAGCAGCGGGAGCGGGAGTCTTAGGGAGACCCAGTACTTC. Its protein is CASSGSGSLRETQYF.

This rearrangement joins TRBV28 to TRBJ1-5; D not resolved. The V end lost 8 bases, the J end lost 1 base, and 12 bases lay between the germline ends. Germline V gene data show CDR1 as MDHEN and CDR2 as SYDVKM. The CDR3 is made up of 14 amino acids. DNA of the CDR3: TGTGCCAGCGTTAGTCCTTTAAGCAATCAGCCCCAGCATTTT. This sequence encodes CASVSPLSNQPQHF.